The sequence of this T cell receptor (beta chain) was determined in a study of T cell changes during pregnancy in multiple sclerosis. Libraries were prepared by immunoSEQ multiplex PCR; TCRdb keeps only in-frame clonotypes and omits some of them. This table holds some 110,000 clones, roughly 90% found once. CDR3 size: 16 residues. The germline V gene has CDR1 SGHDN and CDR2 FVKESK. V lost 1 base and J lost 8; bases outside the gene matches: 5. The rearrangement links TRBV14 to TRBJ1-6; 10 bases are shared with TRBD1. Sequencing used peripheral blood, obtained after pregnancy. The TCR comes from a female donor with multiple sclerosis, enrolled in a pregnancy study. The CDR3 loop reads CASSQGRDRGYSPLHF. CDR3 coding DNA: TGTGCCAGCAGCCAAGGCCGGGACAGGGGCTATTCACCCCTCCACTTT.